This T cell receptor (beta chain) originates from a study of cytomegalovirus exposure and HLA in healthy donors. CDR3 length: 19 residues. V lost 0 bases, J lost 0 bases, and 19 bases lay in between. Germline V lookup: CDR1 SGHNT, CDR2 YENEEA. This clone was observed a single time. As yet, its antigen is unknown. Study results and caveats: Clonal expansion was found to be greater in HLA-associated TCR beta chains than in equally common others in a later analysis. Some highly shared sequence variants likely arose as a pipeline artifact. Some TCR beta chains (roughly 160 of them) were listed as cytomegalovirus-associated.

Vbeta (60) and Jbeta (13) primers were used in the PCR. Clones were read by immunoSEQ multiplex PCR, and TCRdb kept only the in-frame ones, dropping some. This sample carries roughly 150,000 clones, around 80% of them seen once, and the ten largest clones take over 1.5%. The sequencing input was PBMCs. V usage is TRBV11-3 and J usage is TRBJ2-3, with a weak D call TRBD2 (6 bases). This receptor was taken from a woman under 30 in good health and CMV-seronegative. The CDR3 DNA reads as TGTGCCAGCAGCTTAGAATTTCCGGGGGACTTTACAAGCACAGATACGCAGTATTTT. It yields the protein CASSLEFPGDFTSTDTQYF.